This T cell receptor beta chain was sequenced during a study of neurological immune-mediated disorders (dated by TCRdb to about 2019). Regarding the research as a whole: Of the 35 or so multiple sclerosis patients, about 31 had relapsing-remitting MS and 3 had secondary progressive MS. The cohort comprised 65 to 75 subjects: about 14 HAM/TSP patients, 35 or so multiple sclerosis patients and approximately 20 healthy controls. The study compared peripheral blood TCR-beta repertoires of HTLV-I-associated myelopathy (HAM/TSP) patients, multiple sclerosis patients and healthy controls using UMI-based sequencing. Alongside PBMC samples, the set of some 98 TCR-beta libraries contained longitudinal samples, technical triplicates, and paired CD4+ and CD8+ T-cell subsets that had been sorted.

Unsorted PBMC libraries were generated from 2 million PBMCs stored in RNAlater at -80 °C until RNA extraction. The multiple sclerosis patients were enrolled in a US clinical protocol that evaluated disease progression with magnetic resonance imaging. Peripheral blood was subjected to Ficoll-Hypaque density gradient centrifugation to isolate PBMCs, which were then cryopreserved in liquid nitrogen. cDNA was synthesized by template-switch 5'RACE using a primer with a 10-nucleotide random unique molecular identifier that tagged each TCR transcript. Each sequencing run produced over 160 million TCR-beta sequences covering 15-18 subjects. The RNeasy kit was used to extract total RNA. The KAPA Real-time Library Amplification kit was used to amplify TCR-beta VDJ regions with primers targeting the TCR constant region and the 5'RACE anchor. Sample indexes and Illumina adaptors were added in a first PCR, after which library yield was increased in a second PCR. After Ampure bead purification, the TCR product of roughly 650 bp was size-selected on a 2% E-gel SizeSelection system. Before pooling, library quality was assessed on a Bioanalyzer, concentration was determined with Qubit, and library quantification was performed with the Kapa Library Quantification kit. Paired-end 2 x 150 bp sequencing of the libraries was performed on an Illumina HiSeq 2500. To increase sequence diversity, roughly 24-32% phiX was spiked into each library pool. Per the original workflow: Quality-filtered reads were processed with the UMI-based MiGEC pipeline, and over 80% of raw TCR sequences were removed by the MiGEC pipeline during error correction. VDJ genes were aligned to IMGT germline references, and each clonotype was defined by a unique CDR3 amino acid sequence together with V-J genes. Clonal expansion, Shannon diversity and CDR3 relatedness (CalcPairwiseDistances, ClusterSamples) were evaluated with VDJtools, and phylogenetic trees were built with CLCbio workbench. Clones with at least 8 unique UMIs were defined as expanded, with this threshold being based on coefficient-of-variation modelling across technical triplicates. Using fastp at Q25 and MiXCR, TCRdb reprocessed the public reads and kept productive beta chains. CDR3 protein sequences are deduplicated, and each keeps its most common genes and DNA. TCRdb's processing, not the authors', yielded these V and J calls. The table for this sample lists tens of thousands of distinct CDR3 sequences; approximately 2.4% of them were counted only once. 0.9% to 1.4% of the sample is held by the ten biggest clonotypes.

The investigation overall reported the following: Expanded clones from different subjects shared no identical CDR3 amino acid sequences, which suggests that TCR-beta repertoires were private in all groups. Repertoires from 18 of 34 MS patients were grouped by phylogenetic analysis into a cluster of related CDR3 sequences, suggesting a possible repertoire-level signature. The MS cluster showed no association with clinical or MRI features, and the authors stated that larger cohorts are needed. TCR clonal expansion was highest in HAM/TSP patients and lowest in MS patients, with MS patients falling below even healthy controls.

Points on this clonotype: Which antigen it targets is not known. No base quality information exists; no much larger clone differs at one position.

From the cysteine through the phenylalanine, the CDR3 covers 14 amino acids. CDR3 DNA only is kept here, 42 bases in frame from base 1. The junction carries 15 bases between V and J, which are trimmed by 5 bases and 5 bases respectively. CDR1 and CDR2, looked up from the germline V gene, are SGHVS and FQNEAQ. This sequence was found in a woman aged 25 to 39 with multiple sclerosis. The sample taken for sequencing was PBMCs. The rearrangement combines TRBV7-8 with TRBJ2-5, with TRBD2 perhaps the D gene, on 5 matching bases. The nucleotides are TGTGCCAGCAGCCCACGGTGGGAGCGGGAGACCCAGTACTTC. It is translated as CASSPRWERETQYF.